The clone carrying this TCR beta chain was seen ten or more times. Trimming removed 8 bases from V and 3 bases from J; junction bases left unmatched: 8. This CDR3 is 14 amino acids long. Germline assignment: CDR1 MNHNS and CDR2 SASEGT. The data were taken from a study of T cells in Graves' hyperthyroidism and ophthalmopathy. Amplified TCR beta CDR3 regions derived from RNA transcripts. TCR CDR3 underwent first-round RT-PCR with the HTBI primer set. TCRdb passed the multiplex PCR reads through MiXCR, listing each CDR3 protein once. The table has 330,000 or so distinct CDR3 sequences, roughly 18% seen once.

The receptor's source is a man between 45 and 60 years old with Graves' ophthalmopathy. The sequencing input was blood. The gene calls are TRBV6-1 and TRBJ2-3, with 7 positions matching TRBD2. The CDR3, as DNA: TGTGCCAGCGGAGCGGGGCCAGGGACAGATACGCAGTATTTT. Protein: CASGAGPGTDTQYF.